This TCR beta chain is from a study of response to subunit inactivated influenza vaccine. General study points: New T cells are recruited in small numbers by each seasonal influenza vaccination, according to the authors' suggestion.

CDR3 length: 12 amino acids. Trimming stripped 3 bases from V and 4 bases from J, with 4 bases between. As regards this clonotype: What it binds is unknown.

TCRdb re-analysed the RT-PCR reads in MiXCR, keeping a single row per CDR3 protein. Here the sample spans about 700,000 distinct CDR3 sequences, about 15% being singletons. The sequence derives from a man in his fifties who received an inactivated influenza vaccine. Source: PBMCs from blood, taken 11 to 12 days after vaccination. The V call is TRBV12-3 or TRBV12-4, the J call TRBJ1-3; D is unresolved. The CDR3 protein is CASSFVGNTIYF. The DNA for the CDR3 is TGTGCCAGCAGTTTTGTCGGAAACACCATATATTTT.